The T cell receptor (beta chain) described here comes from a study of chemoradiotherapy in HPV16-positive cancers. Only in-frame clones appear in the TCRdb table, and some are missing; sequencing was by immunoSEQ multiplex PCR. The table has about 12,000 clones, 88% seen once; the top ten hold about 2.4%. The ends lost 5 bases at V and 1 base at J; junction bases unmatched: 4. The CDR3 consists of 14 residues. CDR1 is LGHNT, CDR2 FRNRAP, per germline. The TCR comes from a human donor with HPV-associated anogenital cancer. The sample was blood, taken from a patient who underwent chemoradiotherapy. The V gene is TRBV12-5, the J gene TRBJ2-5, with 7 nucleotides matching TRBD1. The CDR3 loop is CASGRDSIQETQYF. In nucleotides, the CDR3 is TGTGCTAGTGGTCGGGACAGCATCCAAGAGACCCAGTACTTC.